Listed below are T cell receptor beta chains from one sample, sequenced in a study of cytomegalovirus exposure and HLA in healthy donors. Assay: immunoSEQ multiplex PCR; the TCRdb copy retains only in-frame clones and omits some. The sample lists around 110,000 clones, roughly 68% occurring once. Sample: PBMCs. Receptor source: a woman aged 25 to 39 in good health and CMV-seronegative. Both conserved end residues are part of each CDR3. Each record gives: V gene, J gene, clone size, D gene, CDR3 length, CDR3 DNA, CDR3 protein. The D gene is left open where the match is weak. Not every row has a clone size; where given, it reads once, few, many or a size class.

>TRBV7-2|TRBJ2-7|.|TRBD1|15
TGTGCCAGCAGCTTTCAGGGGGCGGTCCCCTACGAGCAGTACTTC
CASSFQGAVPYEQYF
>TRBV5-5|TRBJ2-7|few|.|11
TGTGCCAGCAGCAGAGAATACGAGCAGTACTTC
CASSREYEQYF
>TRBV7-8|TRBJ2-5|.|TRBD2|18
TGTGCCAGCAGCCCCAGGGTAGGGCTAGCGGGTCTCCAAGAGACCCAGTACTTC
CASSPRVGLAGLQETQYF
>TRBV7-2|TRBJ2-7|.|TRBD2|13
TGTGCCAGCAGCCTAGCGGAGTTCTACGAGCAGTACTTC
CASSLAEFYEQYF
>TRBV7-3|TRBJ2-7|once|.|13
TGTGCCAGCAGCTCCCAGGGGCTCAGCGAGCAGTACTTC
CASSSQGLSEQYF
>TRBV27|TRBJ1-5|few|.|13
TGTGCCAGCAGTCAAAGCGAGGGACAGCCCCAGCATTTT
CASSQSEGQPQHF
>TRBV6-5|TRBJ1-1|.|.|13
TGTGCCAGCTCCCGGACAAGCCTGAGGGAAGCTTTCTTT
CASSRTSLREAFF
>TRBV5-1|TRBJ1-2|.|TRBD1|15
TGCGCCAGCAGCACGGGACAGGGGGCCGGCTATGGCTACACCTTC
CASSTGQGAGYGYTF
>TRBV11-1|TRBJ1-5|.|.|13
TGTGCCAGCAGCTTAGTTCAGGGGCAGCCCCAGCATTTT
CASSLVQGQPQHF
>TRBV28|TRBJ1-4|.|.|13
TGTGCCAGCCTGGCCCCGCCGAATGAAAAACTGTTTTTT
CASLAPPNEKLFF
>TRBV28|TRBJ1-3|.|TRBD1|14
TGTGCCAGCAGTACGGGACAGCTTGGAAACACCATATATTTT
CASSTGQLGNTIYF
>TRBV6-5|TRBJ2-5|.|TRBD1|15
TGTGCCAGCAGCAGAAGACAGGGCGGCCAAGAGACCCAGTACTTC
CASSRRQGGQETQYF
>TRBV5-6|TRBJ2-1|.|.|13
TGTGCCAGCAGCTTGTCCCCTAGCCTAGAGCAGTTCTTC
CASSLSPSLEQFF
>TRBV9|TRBJ1-1|.|TRBD1|17
TGTGCCAGCAGCGTAGGGGACAGAGCTGGGTGGAACACTGAAGCTTTCTTT
CASSVGDRAGWNTEAFF
>TRBV6-5|TRBJ2-7|.|TRBD1|15
TGTGCCAGCAGTTATGGGGGACAGGGAACCTACGAGCAGTACTTC
CASSYGGQGTYEQYF
>TRBV10-3|TRBJ1-2|.|TRBD1|15
TGTGCCATCAGTGAGAGGTCCCAGGGGGCGTATGGCTACACCTTC
CAISERSQGAYGYTF
>TRBV23-1|TRBJ1-1|.|TRBD1|12
TGCGCCAGAGACAGGGAGAGGACTGAAGCTTTCTTT
CARDRERTEAFF
>TRBV28|TRBJ2-3|.|TRBD2|13
TGTGCCAGCACCTCGCGGGGGTTGGATACGCAGTATTTT
CASTSRGLDTQYF
>TRBV29-1|TRBJ2-5|.|TRBD1|11
TGCAGCGGGGGACAGGATTGGACCCAGTACTTC
CSGGQDWTQYF
>TRBV6-1|TRBJ2-3|few|.|16
TGTGCCAGCAGTGAGTCGGTGGGAGGAGGCACAGATACGCAGTATTTT
CASSESVGGGTDTQYF
>TRBV4-1|TRBJ2-1|.|TRBD2|20
TGCGCCAGCAGCCGAGGTTATGGGACTAGCGGGACAAGACCCTACAATGAGCAGTTCTTC
CASSRGYGTSGTRPYNEQFF
>TRBV6-5|TRBJ2-1|once|TRBD2|16
TGTGCCAGCAGTTACTCTGCGGGAGGTTCCTACAATGAGCAGTTCTTC
CASSYSAGGSYNEQFF
>TRBV18|TRBJ2-5|.|TRBD2|14
TGTGCCAGCTCACCACAGCTAGCGGGAGAGACCCAGTACTTC
CASSPQLAGETQYF
>TRBV4-3|TRBJ1-2|.|.|12
TGCGCCAGCAGCACCAGGGGATTTGGCTACACCTTC
CASSTRGFGYTF
>TRBV5-1|TRBJ1-4|few|TRBD1|15
TGCGCCAGCAGCACCAGGACAGGCGATAATGAAAAACTGTTTTTT
CASSTRTGDNEKLFF
>TRBV19|TRBJ1-5|.|.|13
TGTGCCAGTAGTATGGACAAGAATCAGCCCCAGCATTTT
CASSMDKNQPQHF
>TRBV15|TRBJ1-3|once|.|17
TGTGCCACCAGCAGAGCAACAGGGATTTCCTCTGGAAACACCATATATTTT
CATSRATGISSGNTIYF
>TRBV2|TRBJ1-2|few|.|14
TGTGCCAGCAGTGTATCACAGGAAAGGAGTGGCTACACCTTC
CASSVSQERSGYTF
>TRBV9|TRBJ2-2|.|TRBD2|14
TGTGCCAGCTCCGCGGGAGCGAACACCGGGGAGCTGTTTTTT
CASSAGANTGELFF
>TRBV27|TRBJ2-1|.|.|16
TGTGCCAGCAGCCCCTTCGGACAGAGAGGCTACAATGAGCAGTTCTTC
CASSPFGQRGYNEQFF
>TRBV27|TRBJ1-6|few|TRBD1|15
TGTGCCAGCAGTTTGGGGACAGGGCTAAATTCACCCCTCCACTTT
CASSLGTGLNSPLHF
>TRBV5-1|TRBJ2-3|.|TRBD1|15
TGCGCCAGCAGCTTGGACAGGGGGCGCACAGATACGCAGTATTTT
CASSLDRGRTDTQYF
>TRBV4-3|TRBJ2-3|.|.|16
TGCGCCAGCAGCCAAGATTGGCCAGGGCGCACAGATACGCAGTATTTT
CASSQDWPGRTDTQYF
>TRBV19|TRBJ1-2|.|.|14
TGTGCCAGTAGTGTCTCCGGGACACCGTATGGCTACACCTTC
CASSVSGTPYGYTF
>TRBV27|TRBJ1-2|.|TRBD1|13
TGTGCCAGCAGTTTATACAGGGGCCATGGCTACACCTTC
CASSLYRGHGYTF
>TRBV11-1|TRBJ1-1|few|.|16
TGTGCCAGCCTCGGAGGGGACCCCTGGGGTTCCACTGAAGCTTTCTTT
CASLGGDPWGSTEAFF
>TRBV6-1|TRBJ2-7|.|.|16
TGTGCCAGCAGTGTTGCACGGGTCTCGAGCTCCTACGAGCAGTACTTC
CASSVARVSSSYEQYF
>TRBV5-1|TRBJ2-5|.|.|14
TGCGCCAGCAGCTTGGCTTTGGGCCTTGAGACCCAGTACTTC
CASSLALGLETQYF
>TRBV7-6|TRBJ2-1|.|.|16
TGTGCCAGCAGCTTGGCGACTATAACCCCCATCAATGAGCAGTTCTTC
CASSLATITPINEQFF
>TRBV28|TRBJ2-3|many|TRBD2|17
TGTGCCAGCAGTTTATTTGGTAGCGGGAGTGGCACAGATACGCAGTATTTT
CASSLFGSGSGTDTQYF
>TRBV19|TRBJ2-5|.|.|11
TGTGCCAGTAGTATTTCCGGGACCCAGTACTTC
CASSISGTQYF
>TRBV5-6|TRBJ1-1|.|.|11
TGTGCCAGCAGTCTGGGCGCTGAAGCTTTCTTT
CASSLGAEAFF
>TRBV9|TRBJ2-1|.|.|15
TGTGCCAGCAGCTATACAGGGAGCTCCTACAATGAGCAGTTCTTC
CASSYTGSSYNEQFF
>TRBV2|TRBJ2-2|.|.|15
TGTGCCAGCAAGGTCCAAGGGGGATTGACCGGGGAGCTGTTTTTT
CASKVQGGLTGELFF
>TRBV29-1|TRBJ2-1|.|TRBD1|14
TGCAGCGTTGAACCGGACAGGACCTACAATGAGCAGTTCTTC
CSVEPDRTYNEQFF
>TRBV14|TRBJ1-4|few|.|14
TGTGCCAGCAGCCAACGCTCTCGTCTAGAAAAACTGTTTTTT
CASSQRSRLEKLFF
>TRBV6-1|TRBJ1-5|.|TRBD1|17
TGTGCCAGCAGTGGTACACCGGGACAGGGAGCAAATCAGCCCCAGCATTTT
CASSGTPGQGANQPQHF
>TRBV28|TRBJ1-5|.|.|13
TGTGCCAGCAGCCTGGTGGGGGGTCAGCCCCAGCATTTT
CASSLVGGQPQHF
>TRBV27|TRBJ2-5|.|.|15
TGTGCCAGCAGTGTAGCAGGGAAGGATAAAAAGACCCAGTACTTC
CASSVAGKDKKTQYF
>TRBV4-2|TRBJ2-5|.|TRBD2|20
TGTGCCAGCAGCCAAGTTTTGGCCGGACTAGCGGATAGTTACCAAGAGACCCAGTACTTC
CASSQVLAGLADSYQETQYF
>TRBV4-1|TRBJ2-7|.|.|16
TGCGCCAGCAGCCAAGATTCTCTGGAGAGCTCCTACGAGCAGTACTTC
CASSQDSLESSYEQYF
>TRBV27|TRBJ2-2|.|TRBD1|16
TGTGCCAGCAGTCCCCCGGGACAGGGCCTCACCGGGGAGCTGTTTTTT
CASSPPGQGLTGELFF
>TRBV12-1|TRBJ2-3|.|.|18
TGTGCCAGCAGCTTCTATAGGCGAGGGCCTTTGGTCCCAGATACGCAGTATTTT
CASSFYRRGPLVPDTQYF
>TRBV19|TRBJ1-1|.|TRBD1|11
TGTGCCAGTAGCCCCGGGACAGGGGCTTTCTTT
CASSPGTGAFF
>TRBV6-5|TRBJ1-1|.|.|13
TGTGCCAGCAGTTACCGGGTTCGGGCTGAAGCTTTCTTT
CASSYRVRAEAFF
>TRBV6-1|TRBJ1-5|.|.|14
TGTGCCAGCAGTGATCGGAGGGCCGATCAGCCCCAGCATTTT
CASSDRRADQPQHF